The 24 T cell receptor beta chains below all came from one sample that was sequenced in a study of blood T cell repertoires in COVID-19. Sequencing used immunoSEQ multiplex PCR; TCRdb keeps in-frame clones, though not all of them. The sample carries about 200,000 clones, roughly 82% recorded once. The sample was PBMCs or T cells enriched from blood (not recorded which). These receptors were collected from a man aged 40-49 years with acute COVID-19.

CDR3 sequence: CASSSNPFEQYF. The DNA for the CDR3 is TGTGCCAGCAGTTCAAATCCATTCGAGCAGTACTTC. The rearrangement links TRBV6-5 to TRBJ2-7; no definite D call. This CDR3 contains 12 residues. Between the trimmed V and J ends, which lost 4 bases and 6 bases, there was a span of 10 bases. Germline V CDR1 and CDR2: MNHEY, SVGAGI.

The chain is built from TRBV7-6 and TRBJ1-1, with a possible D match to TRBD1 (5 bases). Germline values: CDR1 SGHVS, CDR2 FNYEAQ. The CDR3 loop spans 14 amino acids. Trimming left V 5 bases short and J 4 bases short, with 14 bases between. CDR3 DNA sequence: TGTGCCAGCAGCCCAGGGTTCGTGGGCACTGAAGCTTTCTTT. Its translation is CASSPGFVGTEAFF.

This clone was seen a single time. CDR3 sequence (DNA): TGTGCCAGCAGCTTGGCCACAGTCAATGAGCAGTTCTTC. Translation: CASSLATVNEQFF. The chain is built from TRBV5-4 and TRBJ2-1; D not resolved. Per the germline V gene, CDR1 is SGHNT and CDR2 is YYREEE (reference sequence). V was pared by 0 bases and J by 6 bases, with 7 bases between. CDR3 length: 13 amino acids.

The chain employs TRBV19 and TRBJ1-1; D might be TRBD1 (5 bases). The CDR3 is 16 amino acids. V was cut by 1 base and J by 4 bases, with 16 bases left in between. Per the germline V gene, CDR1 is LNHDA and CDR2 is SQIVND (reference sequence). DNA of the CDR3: TGTGCCAGTAGTATAGTTAGGGGCCAGTCCGGCACTGAAGCTTTCTTT. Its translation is CASSIVRGQSGTEAFF. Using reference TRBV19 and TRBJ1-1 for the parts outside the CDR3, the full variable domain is DGGITQSPKYLFRKEGQNVTLSCEQNLNHDAMYWYRQDPGQGLRLIYYSQIVNDFQKGDIAEGYSVSREKKESFPLTVTSAQKNPTAFYLCASSIVRGQSGTEAFFGQGTRLTVV.

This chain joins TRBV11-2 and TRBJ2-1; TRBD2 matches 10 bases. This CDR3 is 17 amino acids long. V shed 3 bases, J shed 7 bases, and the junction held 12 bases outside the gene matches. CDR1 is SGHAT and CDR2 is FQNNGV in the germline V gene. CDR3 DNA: TGTGCCAGCAGCTTTCTAGCGGGGGAGCCCCGGGGGAATGAGCAGTTCTTC. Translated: CASSFLAGEPRGNEQFF.

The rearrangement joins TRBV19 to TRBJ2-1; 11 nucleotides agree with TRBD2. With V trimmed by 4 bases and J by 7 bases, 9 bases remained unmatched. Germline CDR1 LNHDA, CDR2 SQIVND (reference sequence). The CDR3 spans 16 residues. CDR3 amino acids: CASSRTSGSLLNEQFF. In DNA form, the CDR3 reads TGTGCCAGTAGTAGAACTAGCGGGAGTCTGCTAAATGAGCAGTTCTTC.

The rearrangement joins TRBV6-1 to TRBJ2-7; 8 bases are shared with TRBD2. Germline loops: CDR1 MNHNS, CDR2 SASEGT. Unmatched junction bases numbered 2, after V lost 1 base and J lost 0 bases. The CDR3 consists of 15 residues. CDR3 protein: CASSEGGRYSYEQYF. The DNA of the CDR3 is TGTGCCAGCAGTGAAGGCGGGAGGTACTCCTACGAGCAGTACTTC.

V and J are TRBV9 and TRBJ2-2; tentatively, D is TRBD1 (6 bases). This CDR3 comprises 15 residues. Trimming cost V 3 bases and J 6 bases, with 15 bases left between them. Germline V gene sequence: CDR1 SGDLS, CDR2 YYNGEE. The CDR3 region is CASSAGDGAPGELFF. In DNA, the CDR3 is TGTGCCAGCAGCGCAGGGGACGGGGCCCCCGGGGAGCTGTTTTTT.

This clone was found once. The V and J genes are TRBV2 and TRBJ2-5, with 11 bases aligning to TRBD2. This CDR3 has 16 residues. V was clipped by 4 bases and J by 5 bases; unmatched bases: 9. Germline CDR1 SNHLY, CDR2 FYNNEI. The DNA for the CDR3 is TGTGCCAGCAGTGGTGCGGGGACTAGCGGCTGGGAGACCCAGTACTTC. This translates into CASSGAGTSGWETQYF.

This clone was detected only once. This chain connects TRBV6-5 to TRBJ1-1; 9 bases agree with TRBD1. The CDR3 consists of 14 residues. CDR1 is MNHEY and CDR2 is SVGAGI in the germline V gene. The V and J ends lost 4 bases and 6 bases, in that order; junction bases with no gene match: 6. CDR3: CASSSDRGSAEAFF. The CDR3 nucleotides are TGTGCCAGCAGTTCGGACAGGGGATCGGCTGAAGCTTTCTTT.

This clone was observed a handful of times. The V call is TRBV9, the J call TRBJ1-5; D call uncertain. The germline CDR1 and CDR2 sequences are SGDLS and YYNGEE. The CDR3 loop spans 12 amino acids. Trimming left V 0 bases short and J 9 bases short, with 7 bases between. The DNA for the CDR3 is TGTGCCAGCAGCGTAGACAATGGGCCCCAGCATTTT. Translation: CASSVDNGPQHF.

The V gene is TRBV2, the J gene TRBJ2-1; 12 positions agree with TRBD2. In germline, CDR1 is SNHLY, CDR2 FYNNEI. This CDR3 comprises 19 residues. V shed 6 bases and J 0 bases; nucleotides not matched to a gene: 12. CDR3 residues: CASSLSGLAGRSSYNEQFF. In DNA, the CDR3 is TGTGCCAGCAGCCTATCGGGACTAGCGGGTAGGAGCTCCTACAATGAGCAGTTCTTC.

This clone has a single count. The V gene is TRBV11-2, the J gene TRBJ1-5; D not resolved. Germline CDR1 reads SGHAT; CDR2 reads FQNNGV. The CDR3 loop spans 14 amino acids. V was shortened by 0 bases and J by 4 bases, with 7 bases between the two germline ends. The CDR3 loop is CASSLESENQPQHF. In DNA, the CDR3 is TGTGCCAGCAGCTTAGAGAGCGAGAATCAGCCCCAGCATTTT.

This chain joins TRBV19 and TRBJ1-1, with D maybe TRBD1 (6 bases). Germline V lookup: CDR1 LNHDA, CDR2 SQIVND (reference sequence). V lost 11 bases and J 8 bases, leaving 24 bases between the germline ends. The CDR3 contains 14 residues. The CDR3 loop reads CAARSGGPPAEAFF. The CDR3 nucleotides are TGTGCCGCTCGATCTGGGGGCCCCCCAGCGGAAGCTTTCTTT.

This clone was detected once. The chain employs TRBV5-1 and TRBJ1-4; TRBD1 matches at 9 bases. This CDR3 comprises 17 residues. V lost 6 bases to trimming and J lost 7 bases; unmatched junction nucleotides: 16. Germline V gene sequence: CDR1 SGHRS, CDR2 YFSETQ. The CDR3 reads CASTDTGGAGQGEKLFF. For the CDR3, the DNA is TGCGCCAGCACAGATACAGGGGGCGCGGGTCAGGGTGAAAAACTGTTTTTT.

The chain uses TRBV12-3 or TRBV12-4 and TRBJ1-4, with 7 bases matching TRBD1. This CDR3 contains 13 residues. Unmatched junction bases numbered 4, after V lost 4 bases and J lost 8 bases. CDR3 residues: CASSSLQGEKLFF. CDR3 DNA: TGTGCCAGCAGTTCCCTACAGGGGGAAAAACTGTTTTTT.

The CDR3 reads CASSLTLLNYGYTF. In DNA, the CDR3 is TGTGCCAGCAGCTTAACCCTACTGAACTATGGCTACACCTTC. This chain joins TRBV7-2 and TRBJ1-2, with D hard to call. The germline V gene encodes CDR1 SGHTA and CDR2 FQGNSA. The CDR3 extends over 14 amino acids. The V gene lost 2 bases and the J gene lost 2 bases, with 9 bases spanning the gap.

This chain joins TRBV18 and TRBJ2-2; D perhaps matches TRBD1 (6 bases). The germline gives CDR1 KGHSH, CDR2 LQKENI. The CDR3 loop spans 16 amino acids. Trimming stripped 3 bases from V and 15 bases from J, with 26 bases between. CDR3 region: CASSPQTTGFGIELFF. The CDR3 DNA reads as TGTGCCAGCTCACCGCAGACGACAGGTTTTGGGATTGAATTGTTTTTT.

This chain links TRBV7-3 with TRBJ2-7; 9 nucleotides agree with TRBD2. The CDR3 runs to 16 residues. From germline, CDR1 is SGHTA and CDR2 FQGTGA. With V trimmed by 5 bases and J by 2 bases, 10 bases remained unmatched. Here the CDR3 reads CASSPGREGLTYEQYF. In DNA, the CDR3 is TGTGCCAGCAGCCCTGGGCGGGAGGGCCTCACCTACGAGCAGTACTTC.

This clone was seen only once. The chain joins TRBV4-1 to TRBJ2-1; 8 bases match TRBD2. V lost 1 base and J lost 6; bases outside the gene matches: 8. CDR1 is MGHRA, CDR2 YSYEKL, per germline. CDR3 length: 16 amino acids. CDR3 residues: CASSQGRRAGANEQFF. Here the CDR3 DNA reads TGCGCCAGCAGCCAAGGCCGGCGAGCGGGAGCCAATGAGCAGTTCTTC.

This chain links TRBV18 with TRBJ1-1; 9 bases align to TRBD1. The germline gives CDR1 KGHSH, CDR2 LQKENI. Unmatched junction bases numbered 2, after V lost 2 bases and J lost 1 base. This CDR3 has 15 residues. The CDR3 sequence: CASSPEQGANTEAFF. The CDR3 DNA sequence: TGTGCCAGCTCACCAGAACAGGGGGCGAACACTGAAGCTTTCTTT.

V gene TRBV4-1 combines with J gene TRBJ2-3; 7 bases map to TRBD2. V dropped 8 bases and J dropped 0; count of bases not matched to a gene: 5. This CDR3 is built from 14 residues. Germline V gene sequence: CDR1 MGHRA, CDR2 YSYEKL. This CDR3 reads CASGASGSTDTQYF. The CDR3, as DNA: TGCGCCAGCGGCGCTAGCGGCAGCACAGATACGCAGTATTTT.

CDR3 loop: CASSLGFTGGNRGELFF. The CDR3 bases are TGCGCCAGCAGCTTGGGATTCACCGGGGGGAACCGCGGGGAGCTGTTTTTT. The chain combines TRBV5-1 with TRBJ2-2; 7 nucleotides line up with TRBD2. Germline CDR1 is SGHRS and CDR2 is YFSETQ. The CDR3 covers 17 residues. The trim removed 0 bases at V and 7 bases at J, leaving 12 bases unmatched. The full variable domain, with the rest looked up from reference TRBV5-1 and TRBJ2-2, is KAGVTQTPRYLIKTRGQQVTLSCSPISGHRSVSWYQQTPGQGLQFLFEYFSETQRNKGNFPGRFSGRQFSNSRSEMNVSTLELGDSALYLCASSLGFTGGNRGELFFGEGSRLTVL.

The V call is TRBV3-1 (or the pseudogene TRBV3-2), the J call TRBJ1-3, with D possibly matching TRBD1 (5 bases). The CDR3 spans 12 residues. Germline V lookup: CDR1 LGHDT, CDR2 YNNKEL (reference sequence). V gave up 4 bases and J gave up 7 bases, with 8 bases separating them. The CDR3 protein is CASSLQANTIYF. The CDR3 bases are TGTGCCAGCAGCCTACAGGCTAACACCATATATTTT.